These T cell receptor beta chains were read from a single sample in a study of shared clonotypes between healthy human individuals. Data came from immunoSEQ multiplex PCR; TCRdb stores just in-frame clones and leaves some out. Of about 2.4 million clones detected, under 95% appear once; the ten largest clones hold roughly 0.39%. Sequencing was carried out using naive CD4+ T cells from PBMCs. The receptors were sampled from a man aged 18 to 29 in good health. Some clones in this sample may be carry-over from other donors' samples. Each CDR3 is given with its conserved first and last residue. Each record gives: D gene, J gene, V gene, clone size, CDR3 DNA, CDR3 protein. A D gene is named only where the DNA matches it firmly. Size values are once, few and many counts, or a class for expanded clones, and some rows have none.

>.|TRBJ2-7|TRBV25-1|.
TGTGCCAGCAGTGAGTACTACGAGCAGTACTTC
CASSEYYEQYF
>.|TRBJ1-5|TRBV18|.
TGTGCCAGCTCACCAGTGCCGGACCGACCCCCTAGCAATCAGCCCCAGCATTTT
CASSPVPDRPPSNQPQHF
>TRBD1|TRBJ1-4|TRBV7-9|.
TGTGCCAGCAGCCCGAAGGGGGCCCGGGAAAAACTGTTTTTT
CASSPKGAREKLFF
>.|TRBJ1-1|TRBV18|.
TGTGCCAGCTCCCAAGAGGGAGGTGAAGCTTTCTTT
CASSQEGGEAFF
>.|TRBJ2-7|TRBV7-9|.
TGTGCCAGCAGCTTAATGGAGTACGAGCAGTACTTC
CASSLMEYEQYF
>TRBD1|TRBJ1-5|TRBV7-2|.
TGTGCCAGCAGCTTAGTTGGGACAGGGGGCAATCAGCCCCAGCATTTT
CASSLVGTGGNQPQHF
>.|TRBJ1-1|TRBV9|few
TGTGCCAGCAGCGTGTCCATAGGGACTGAAGCTTTCTTT
CASSVSIGTEAFF
>.|TRBJ1-2|TRBV9|once
TGTGCCAGCAGCGTACTGGGAGATGGCTACACCTTC
CASSVLGDGYTF
>.|TRBJ1-1|TRBV2|.
TGTGCCAGCAGTGGGGATCTGGTCACTGAAGCTTTCTTT
CASSGDLVTEAFF
>.|TRBJ2-3|TRBV5-3|.
TGTGCCAGACCCCTGAAAAGCGGAGGAGTAAGCACAGATACGCAGTATTTT
CARPLKSGGVSTDTQYF
>.|TRBJ1-3|TRBV5-8|.
TGTGCCAGCAGCTTTGGGACTTCCAGCTCTGGAAACACCATATATTTT
CASSFGTSSSGNTIYF
>TRBD2|TRBJ2-7|TRBV9|.
TGTGCCAGCAGCGTTCGCCCCGGACTAGCGGGAGCCGAGCAGTACTTC
CASSVRPGLAGAEQYF
>.|TRBJ2-6|TRBV18|.
TGTGCCAGCTCACCGTACCAGGGCGCTGGGGCCAACGTCCTGACTTTC
CASSPYQGAGANVLTF
>.|TRBJ2-1|TRBV27|.
TGTGCCAGCAGTTTAGTTGGGGGAAGGAATGAGCAGTTCTTC
CASSLVGGRNEQFF
>TRBD1|TRBJ1-3|TRBV5-1|.
TGCGCCAGCAGCTTGGACAGGGGATCGGGAAACACCATATATTTT
CASSLDRGSGNTIYF
>.|TRBJ2-3|TRBV27|.
TGTGCCAGCAGTTTATCTCATACGCAGTATTTT
CASSLSHTQYF
>.|TRBJ1-6|TRBV7-7|.
TGTGCCAGCAGCTTAGAAGTAAATTCACCCCTCCACTTT
CASSLEVNSPLHF
>.|TRBJ2-7|TRBV4-3|.
TGCGCCAGCAGCCAAGACCGCACATCTTCCTACGAGCAGTACTTC
CASSQDRTSSYEQYF
>.|TRBJ1-3|TRBV5-1|.
TGCGCCAGCGGCGAGTTGGGCTTTACCTCTGGAAACACCATATATTTT
CASGELGFTSGNTIYF
>.|TRBJ1-1|TRBV5-1|.
TGCGCCAGCAGCCCCTATGGAGGGGGCACTGAAGCTTTCTTT
CASSPYGGGTEAFF
>.|TRBJ1-1|TRBV27|.
TGTGCCAGCAGTCCCGGGACACACCTGGTTCTTACCACTGAAGCTTTCTTT
CASSPGTHLVLTTEAFF
>TRBD1|TRBJ1-2|TRBV9|.
TGTGCCAGCAGCCGCGGGGACAGCAACTATGGCTACACCTTC
CASSRGDSNYGYTF
>.|TRBJ1-5|TRBV7-9|.
TGTGCCAGCTCCCCCTCTGCAGATCAGCCCCAGCATTTT
CASSPSADQPQHF
>.|TRBJ2-3|TRBV10-3|.
TGTGCCATCAGTGAGGGGTCCCTTCGGGGCACAGATACGCAGTATTTT
CAISEGSLRGTDTQYF
>TRBD1|TRBJ1-5|TRBV6-6|.
TGTGCCAGCAGACTGGACAGGGGGCACAATCAGCCCCAGCATTTT
CASRLDRGHNQPQHF
>TRBD2|TRBJ2-5|TRBV29-1|.
TGCAGCGTCGAAGAGGGGACTAGCGGGACTTGGGGGCAAGAGACCCAGTACTTC
CSVEEGTSGTWGQETQYF
>TRBD2|TRBJ2-1|TRBV18|.
TGTGCCAGCTCACCACGGACTAGCGGGAGTATAAATGAGCAGTTCTTC
CASSPRTSGSINEQFF
>.|TRBJ1-1|TRBV11-3|.
TGTGCCAGCAGCTTAGGAGGCGGCATTAACGGTGAAGCTTTCTTT
CASSLGGGINGEAFF
>.|TRBJ1-3|TRBV20-1|.
TGCAGTGCCGGGCCGGGAAACACCATATATTTT
CSAGPGNTIYF
>TRBD1|TRBJ2-4|TRBV7-9|.
TGTGCCAGCAGCATCGGGACAGCAAAAAACATTCAGTACTTC
CASSIGTAKNIQYF
>TRBD1|TRBJ2-7|TRBV19|.
TGTGCCAGCACTACCGGGACAGGGCCCGGAGAGCAGTACTTC
CASTTGTGPGEQYF
>.|TRBJ1-2|TRBV27|.
TGTGCCAGCAGTTTACTCTCCACCCCACCCTATGGCTACACCTTC
CASSLLSTPPYGYTF
>TRBD2|TRBJ2-2|TRBV9|.
TGTGCCAGCAGCGTAGCTAGGGGAGGGGCCGGGGGCACCGGGGAGCTGTTTTTT
CASSVARGGAGGTGELFF
>.|TRBJ2-7|TRBV7-9|.
TGTGCCAGCAGCGTCATTGAGGCAGGGCGGTACGAGCAGTACTTC
CASSVIEAGRYEQYF
>.|TRBJ2-3|TRBV6-4|.
TGTGCCAGCAGTGACAGTTCACTCGGAACAGATACGCAGTATTTT
CASSDSSLGTDTQYF
>.|TRBJ2-7|TRBV6-6|.
TGTGCCAGCAGTTCGAAGACGAGCTCCTACGAGCAGTACTTC
CASSSKTSSYEQYF
>.|TRBJ2-2|TRBV18|.
TGTGCCAGCTCCCCTATGGACAGTCGATTAGGGGAGCTGTTTTTT
CASSPMDSRLGELFF
>TRBD1|TRBJ2-5|TRBV5-1|.
TGCGCCAGCACGGGGACAGGGGGCCAAGAGACCCAGTACTTC
CASTGTGGQETQYF
>.|TRBJ2-7|TRBV29-1|.
TGCAGCGTTGTAAGGTCTACGTACCCGATAGAGCAGTACTTC
CSVVRSTYPIEQYF
>.|TRBJ2-5|TRBV18|.
TGTGCCAGCTCACCGAATCGAGTGGAGACCCAGTACTTC
CASSPNRVETQYF
>TRBD2|TRBJ2-7|TRBV2|once
TGTGCCAGCGGACCTTCAGTGGAGCGGGGGTACGAGCAGTACTTC
CASGPSVERGYEQYF
>.|TRBJ2-7|TRBV21-1|.
TGTGCCAGCAGCAAAGAGGGACCCCCTCATCTATCCCCCTACGAGCAGTACTTC
CASSKEGPPHLSPYEQYF
>.|TRBJ1-4|TRBV30|.
TGTGCCTGGGAGGACAGCTTAAATGAAAAACTGTTTTTT
CAWEDSLNEKLFF
>.|TRBJ1-1|TRBV28|.
TGTGCCAGCAGTCAGCGCATACACCGGGGAGCTTTCTTT
CASSQRIHRGAFF
>.|TRBJ1-1|TRBV15|.
TGTGCCACCAGCAGAGCACAGACCAACACTGAAGCTTTCTTT
CATSRAQTNTEAFF
>.|TRBJ1-2|TRBV27|.
TGTGCCAGCAGTTTACGAACAGGGCTGTCTAACTATGGCTACACCTTC
CASSLRTGLSNYGYTF
>.|TRBJ2-1|TRBV18|.
TGTGCCAGCTCCTCCCTCGGGGGCTTTGTAGGGCAGTTCTTC
CASSSLGGFVGQFF
>.|TRBJ2-5|TRBV15|.
TGTGCCACCACAGGGGCAGCGGGAGAGACCCAGTACTTC
CATTGAAGETQYF
>TRBD2|TRBJ2-2|TRBV5-4|.
TGTGCCAGCAACCCGGGACTAGCGGGGAAGAACACCGGGGAGCTGTTTTTT
CASNPGLAGKNTGELFF
>TRBD2|TRBJ2-2|TRBV11-3|.
TGTGCCAGTACATATCAAGGCGGGGGGCTAGCGGGCTCCACCGGGGAGCTGTTTTTT
CASTYQGGGLAGSTGELFF
>TRBD1|TRBJ1-1|TRBV6-4|.
TGTGCCAGCAGTCCACAGGGGAGAAACACTGAAGCTTTCTTT
CASSPQGRNTEAFF
>TRBD2|TRBJ2-7|TRBV9|.
TGTGCCAGCAGCGCCGGGGGTCTAGCGGGAGGAGGACGGAGCGAGCAGTACTTC
CASSAGGLAGGGRSEQYF
>TRBD1|TRBJ2-7|TRBV5-4|.
TGTGCCAGCAGCTTGGGACAGGGATCCTACGAGCAGTACTTC
CASSLGQGSYEQYF
>TRBD2|TRBJ2-1|TRBV5-6|.
TGTGCCAGCAGCTCTGGGACTAGCGGGAGGCCCCCCCAGTTCTTC
CASSSGTSGRPPQFF
>.|TRBJ2-1|TRBV30|few
TGTGCCTGGGCTTCCTACAATGAGCAGTTCTTC
CAWASYNEQFF